Listed below are T cell receptor beta chains from one sample, sequenced in a study of PD-L1 blockade in urothelial cancer. TCRdb keeps only in-frame clones here, not all; method: immunoSEQ multiplex PCR. Of some 48,000 clones in the sample, 80% to 90% were seen once. The sequencing used PBMCs, collected around atezolizumab (anti-PD-L1) treatment. The receptors originated from a man in his 70s with urothelial cancer. CDR3s include the opening cysteine and the closing phenylalanine or tryptophan. D genes are given only for firm matches. Expanded clones get a size class; other rows say once, few or many, or leave the size out.

TRBD1	-	TRBV10-1	TRBJ2-7	CASSPTGTDYEQYF	TGCGCCAGCAGCCCTACCGGGACAGACTACGAGCAGTACTTC
-	-	TRBV6-1	TRBJ2-7	CASSADSYSYEQYF	TGTGCCAGCAGTGCCGACAGCTACTCCTACGAGCAGTACTTC
-	few	TRBV7-9	TRBJ1-3	CASSLGGISSGNTIYF	TGTGCCAGCAGCTTAGGGGGCATAAGCTCTGGAAACACCATATATTTT
TRBD1	many	TRBV4-1	TRBJ1-1	CASSQRTGDEAFF	TGCGCCAGCAGCCAAAGGACAGGGGACGAAGCTTTCTTT
-	-	TRBV10-2	TRBJ2-7	CASSESRERRGEQYF	TGCGCCAGCAGTGAGTCGAGAGAGCGAAGAGGCGAGCAGTACTTC
-	-	TRBV9	TRBJ2-7	CASSAGSRSEQYF	TGTGCCAGCAGCGCGGGGTCCCGTTCCGAGCAGTACTTC
-	few	TRBV21-1	TRBJ2-7	CASSTGNEQYF	TGTGCCAGCAGCACAGGGAACGAGCAGTACTTC
-	-	TRBV5-6	TRBJ2-7	CASSLGVGRGRDEQYF	TGTGCCAGCAGCCTTGGGGTGGGCAGGGGACGGGACGAGCAGTACTTC
TRBD2	-	TRBV2	TRBJ2-5	CASSEDTSGRKTQYF	TGTGCCAGCAGTGAAGACACTAGCGGAAGGAAGACCCAGTACTTC
-	-	TRBV11-3	TRBJ2-1	CASSLGRGSDEQFF	TGTGCCAGCAGCTTAGGTCGGGGTAGCGATGAGCAGTTCTTC
-	-	TRBV19	TRBJ1-2	CASSMSAESGYTF	TGTGCCAGTAGTATGAGCGCGGAGTCTGGCTACACCTTC
TRBD1	-	TRBV7-9	TRBJ1-1	CASSLAPQGDTEAFF	TGTGCCAGCAGCTTAGCGCCACAGGGGGACACTGAAGCTTTCTTT
-	-	TRBV7-6	TRBJ2-1	CASSLMEGIDEQFF	TGTGCCAGCAGCTTGATGGAGGGGATCGATGAGCAGTTCTTC
TRBD2	-	TRBV4-1	TRBJ2-6	CASSQEGGGVEANVLTF	TGCGCCAGCAGCCAAGAGGGGGGAGGGGTCGAGGCCAACGTCCTGACTTTC
TRBD2	-	TRBV29-1	TRBJ2-3	CSVVGLAGESTDTQYF	TGCAGCGTTGTGGGACTAGCGGGAGAGTCCACAGATACGCAGTATTTT
-	few	TRBV18	TRBJ1-2	CASSPLQGGEYGYTF	TGTGCCAGCTCACCACTTCAGGGAGGGGAATATGGCTACACCTTC
TRBD1	-	TRBV28	TRBJ1-1	CASSPDRDRVNTEAFF	TGTGCCAGCAGTCCGGACCGGGACAGAGTGAACACTGAAGCTTTCTTT
-	-	TRBV5-8	TRBJ2-3	CASSLARGSATDTQYF	TGTGCCAGCAGCTTAGCCAGGGGTTCGGCCACAGATACGCAGTATTTT
-	-	TRBV5-1	TRBJ2-3	CASSLNLRGTQYF	TGCGCCAGCAGCTTAAACCTTAGAGGGACGCAGTATTTT
TRBD1	-	TRBV28	TRBJ1-2	CASSRGQRVYGYTF	TGTGCCAGCAGTCGGGGACAGAGAGTCTATGGCTACACCTTC
TRBD1	-	TRBV28	TRBJ1-3	CASSRRGQGWNTIYF	TGTGCCAGCAGCCGACGGGGACAGGGGTGGAACACCATATATTTT
-	-	TRBV11-2	TRBJ1-2	CASRNGGRSYYGYTF	TGTGCCAGCAGGAACGGCGGGAGGAGCTATTATGGCTACACCTTC
TRBD2	once	TRBV4-3	TRBJ2-1	CASSLGERTSGTFEQFF	TGCGCCAGCAGCCTTGGGGAACGGACTAGCGGGACGTTTGAGCAGTTCTTC
-	once	TRBV9	TRBJ2-1	CASSVATGNEQFF	TGTGCCAGCAGCGTAGCTACGGGCAATGAGCAGTTCTTC
-	-	TRBV5-4	TRBJ2-2	CASIPVGGKDTGELFF	TGTGCCAGCATCCCGGTGGGGGGAAAGGACACCGGGGAGCTGTTTTTT
TRBD2	-	TRBV19	TRBJ2-3	CASSSLGLAGDKDTQYF	TGTGCCAGTAGCTCCTTGGGACTAGCGGGAGATAAAGATACGCAGTATTTT
-	few	TRBV6-5	TRBJ1-1	CASSFEGWNTEAFF	TGTGCCAGCAGTTTTGAGGGCTGGAACACTGAAGCTTTCTTT
-	few	TRBV7-6	TRBJ2-1	CASSHRTVLDEQFF	TGTGCCAGCAGTCACCGGACAGTTTTGGATGAGCAGTTCTTC
TRBD1	-	TRBV28	TRBJ1-2	CASSQTGPGGRGYGYTF	TGTGCCAGCAGCCAGACAGGGCCAGGGGGTCGGGGCTATGGCTACACCTTC
-	-	TRBV27	TRBJ1-5	CASRLSGTQRRQPQHF	TGTGCCAGCCGATTGTCCGGGACACAAAGGCGTCAGCCCCAGCATTTT
TRBD2	-	TRBV5-4	TRBJ2-1	CASSRLAGVEDEQFF	TGTGCCAGCAGCCGACTAGCGGGAGTCGAGGATGAGCAGTTCTTC
TRBD1	-	TRBV5-1	TRBJ1-2	CASSLGDRGTGYTF	TGCGCCAGCAGCTTGGGGGACAGGGGGACCGGCTACACCTTC
-	-	TRBV5-1	TRBJ2-2	CASSFDRNTGELFF	TGCGCCAGCAGCTTCGACAGAAACACCGGGGAGCTGTTTTTT
-	few	TRBV28	TRBJ1-5	CASRRDPNQPQHF	TGTGCCAGCCGAAGAGATCCCAATCAGCCCCAGCATTTT
TRBD2	-	TRBV18	TRBJ2-2	CASSPGTSGTTGELFF	TGTGCCAGCTCACCCGGGACTAGCGGGACCACCGGGGAGCTGTTTTTT
TRBD1	-	TRBV6-6	TRBJ1-3	CASSLQGAAGNTIYF	TGTGCCAGCAGTTTACAGGGGGCTGCTGGAAACACCATATATTTT
-	-	TRBV5-1	TRBJ2-3	CASSLAGSTDTQYF	TGCGCCAGCAGCTTGGCCGGTAGCACAGATACGCAGTATTTT
TRBD1	-	TRBV27	TRBJ2-7	CASSGTVTSYEQYF	TGTGCCAGCAGCGGGACAGTCACTTCCTACGAGCAGTACTTC
TRBD1	-	TRBV5-4	TRBJ2-5	CASSTGQGIWPETQYF	TGTGCCAGCAGCACCGGACAGGGGATCTGGCCGGAGACCCAGTACTTC
TRBD1	few	TRBV4-2	TRBJ2-1	CASSQVLSAGGSNEQFF	TGTGCCAGCAGCCAAGTCTTATCGGCAGGGGGAAGTAATGAGCAGTTCTTC
-	-	TRBV11-2	TRBJ2-7	CASSPLGSSYEQYF	TGTGCCAGCAGCCCCTTAGGGAGCTCCTACGAGCAGTACTTC
TRBD2	-	TRBV11-2	TRBJ2-1	CASSSHWREYEQFF	TGTGCCAGCAGTTCCCACTGGCGGGAGTATGAGCAGTTCTTC
-	once	TRBV28	TRBJ2-3	CASRKRGQPQYF	TGTGCCAGCAGGAAGAGGGGACAACCGCAGTATTTT
TRBD2	-	TRBV6-5	TRBJ2-1	CASSYSSGGSYNEQFF	TGTGCCAGCAGTTACTCTAGCGGGGGCTCCTACAATGAGCAGTTCTTC